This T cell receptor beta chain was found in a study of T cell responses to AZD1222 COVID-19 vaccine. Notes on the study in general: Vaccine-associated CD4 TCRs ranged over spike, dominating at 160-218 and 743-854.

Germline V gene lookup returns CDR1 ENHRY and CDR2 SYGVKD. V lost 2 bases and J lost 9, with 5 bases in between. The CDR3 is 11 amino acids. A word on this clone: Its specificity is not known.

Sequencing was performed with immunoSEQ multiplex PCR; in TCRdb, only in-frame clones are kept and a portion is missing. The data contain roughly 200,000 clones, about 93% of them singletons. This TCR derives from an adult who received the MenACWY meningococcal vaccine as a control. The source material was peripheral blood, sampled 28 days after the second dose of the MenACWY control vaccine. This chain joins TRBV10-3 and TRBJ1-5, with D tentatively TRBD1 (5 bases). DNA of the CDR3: TGTGCCATCAGTGAGGGGGGGCCCCAGCATTTT. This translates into CAISEGGPQHF.